This entry lists 11 T cell receptor beta chains sequenced from one sample in a study of T-cell reconstitution after alpha-beta-depleted transplantation in children. Unique molecular identifiers were built into the TCRbeta library. TCRdb reprocessed the PCR reads via MiXCR and lists one record per CDR3 protein. The sample has about 190,000 distinct CDR3 sequences, around 10% seen once. This material consisted of PBMCs, taken before TCRalphabeta/CD19-depleted stem cell transplant. These receptors all come from a boy aged 2 to 9 with acute myeloid leukemia, due to receive a stem cell transplant.

Comments on this clonotype: A much larger clone sits a single nucleotide away, making a read error possible. The V gene is TRBV28, the J gene TRBJ2-7, with D uncertain. The CDR3 loop spans 15 amino acids. V was cut by 7 bases and J by 0 bases, with 16 bases left in between. CDR1 is MDHEN and CDR2 is SYDVKM in the germline V gene. CDR3 protein: CASMEPRTVSYEQYF. The CDR3 DNA reads TGTGCCAGCATGGAACCCAGGACCGTCTCCTACGAGCAGTACTTC.

In its sample, this clonotype was seen many times. The V gene is TRBV27, the J gene TRBJ1-1; D uncertain. V lost 2 bases and J lost 4, with 8 bases in between. The CDR3 runs to 13 residues. Germline assignment: CDR1 MNHEY and CDR2 SMNVEV (reference sequence). This chain's CDR3 is CASSLNWATEAFF. CDR3 DNA: TGTGCCAGCAGTTTAAATTGGGCCACTGAAGCTTTCTTT.

The chain recombines TRBV20-1 with TRBJ2-5, with D perhaps TRBD1 or TRBD2 (5 bases each). From germline, CDR1 is DFQATT and CDR2 SNEGSKA (reference sequence). V was clipped by 6 bases and J by 1 base, with 15 bases between them. This CDR3 is 14 amino acids long. CDR3 sequence reads: CSALLSGRQETQYF. CDR3 DNA sequence: TGCAGTGCCCTGCTGTCGGGGCGCCAAGAGACCCAGTACTTC.

About this clonotype itself: Given a much more abundant clone one base away, this may be a read error. The V and J genes are TRBV4-1 and TRBJ1-2; D uncertain. Deletions cut 0 bases from V and 7 bases from J, with 21 bases between. This CDR3 is 17 amino acids long. CDR1 MGHRA and CDR2 YSYEKL come from the germline V gene. CDR3 nucleotide sequence: TGCGCCAGCAGCCAAGACTTACAAGCCGCACGAGGTAGTGGCTACACCTTC. Encoded protein: CASSQDLQAARGSGYTF.

The gene calls are TRBV10-3 and TRBJ2-1; 8 bases are a match to TRBD1. Trimming removed 6 bases from V and 4 bases from J; junction bases left unmatched: 11. CDR3 length equals 16 residues. Germline values: CDR1 ENHRY, CDR2 SYGVKD. The DNA for the CDR3 is TGTGCCATCAGCGGACAGGGAGCCGGGGGTTACAATGAGCAGTTCTTC. This sequence encodes CAISGQGAGGYNEQFF.

There are many counts of this clonotype. The genes are TRBV20-1 and TRBJ1-1, with TRBD1 as a possible D gene (5 bases). V was clipped by 1 base and J by 0 bases, with 15 bases between them. Germline CDR1 DFQATT, CDR2 SNEGSKA (reference sequence). This CDR3 is 16 amino acids long. The chain's CDR3 is CSARALPGGLNTEAFF. In DNA form, the CDR3 reads TGCAGTGCTAGAGCCCTGCCGGGGGGTTTGAACACTGAAGCTTTCTTT.

This clonotype was seen at least ten times. The chain is built from TRBV4-1 and TRBJ2-7; D remains unclear. Germline CDR1 and CDR2: MGHRA and YSYEKL. CDR3 length equals 13 residues. Trimming left V 1 base short and J 0 bases short, with 4 bases between. The CDR3 loop is CASSQVISYEQYF. Here the CDR3 DNA reads TGCGCCAGCAGCCAAGTCATCTCCTACGAGCAGTACTTC.

This clonotype has a count of ten or more. This chain uses TRBV5-5 with TRBJ1-2, with D possibly being TRBD1 (6 bases). The CDR3 contains 13 residues. Per the germline V gene, CDR1 is SGHKS and CDR2 is YYEKEE (reference sequence). The V and J ends lost 4 bases and 5 bases respectively, with 12 bases between them. The CDR3 is CASSRDRIYGYTF. CDR3 sequence (DNA): TGTGCCAGCAGCCGCGACAGGATTTATGGCTACACCTTC.

This clonotype was recorded at least ten times. The chain is built from TRBV27 and TRBJ1-2, with D perhaps TRBD1 (5 bases). This CDR3 has 13 residues. The germline V gene has CDR1 MNHEY and CDR2 SMNVEV (reference sequence). Between the trimmed V and J ends, which lost 4 bases and 6 bases, there was a span of 12 bases. CDR3: CASSSQDLDGYTF. As DNA, the CDR3 is TGTGCCAGCAGTTCACAGGACTTGGATGGCTACACCTTC.

This clonotype was counted ten times or more. V gene TRBV24-1 combines with J gene TRBJ2-3; 15 bases align to TRBD2. J was trimmed by 0 bases and V by 4 bases; bases with no gene match: 10. This CDR3 contains 20 residues. CDR1 and CDR2 from the germline V gene are KGHDR and SFDVKD. In nucleotides, the CDR3 is TGTGCCACCAGTGAACCCGGACTAGCGGGAGGGCTTTTTAGCACAGATACGCAGTATTTT. This encodes CATSEPGLAGGLFSTDTQYF.

At least ten counts were recorded for this clonotype. This chain joins TRBV7-2 and TRBJ1-1; no definite D call. This CDR3 has 15 amino acids. Trimming took off 0 bases at V and 1 base at J, with 9 bases between the two ends. Germline assignment: CDR1 SGHTA and CDR2 FQGNSA. DNA for the CDR3: TGTGCCAGCAGCTTAGCAGGGATCGCGAACACTGAAGCTTTCTTT. This translates into CASSLAGIANTEAFF. Full variable domain (rest looked up from reference TRBV7-2 and TRBJ1-1): GAGVSQSPSNKVTEKGKDVELRCDPISGHTALYWYRQSLGQGLEFLIYFQGNSAPDKSGLPSDRFSAERTGGSVSTLTIQRTQQEDSAVYLCASSLAGIANTEAFFGQGTRLTVV.